The 24 T cell receptor beta chains in this list originate from one sample, sequenced in a study of T-cell reconstitution after alpha-beta-depleted transplantation in children. Preparation of the TCRbeta library used unique molecular identifiers. Via MiXCR, TCRdb re-called the PCR reads, giving one row per CDR3 protein. In the table there are hundreds of thousands of distinct CDR3 sequences, approximately 20% of which are singletons. Source: PBMCs from the stem cell graft donor, taken from the stem cell graft. These receptors were obtained from a human donor who donated a stem cell graft to a child with acute lymphoblastic leukemia.

This clonotype was counted between two and nine times. The chain employs TRBV10-2 and TRBJ2-2; 7 bases fit TRBD1. Germline V gene lookup returns CDR1 WSHSY and CDR2 SAAADI. The CDR3 spans 12 residues. V trimming: 10 bases; J trimming: 3 bases; junction bases outside the gene matches: 2. In DNA form, the CDR3 reads TGCGCCACCCAGGGGGACACCGGGGAGCTGTTTTTT. Residues: CATQGDTGELFF.

This clonotype was detected ten times or more. This chain connects TRBV4-1 to TRBJ2-2; unclear D gene. Germline V lookup: CDR1 MGHRA, CDR2 YSYEKL. The CDR3 spans 11 residues. V was pared by 6 bases and J by 7 bases, with 6 bases between. The CDR3 loop reads CASSLHGELFF. The CDR3 DNA reads TGCGCCAGCAGTTTACACGGGGAGCTGTTTTTT.

The chain uses TRBV7-8 and TRBJ2-7; D is possibly TRBD2 (6 bases). The germline gives CDR1 SGHVS, CDR2 FQNEAQ. The CDR3 is made up of 16 amino acids. Trimming removed 5 bases at V and 2 bases at J, with 19 bases between. The CDR3 DNA reads as TGTGCCAGCAGCCCATCCCTCCCTAGCGCCACCTACGAGCAGTACTTC. Residues: CASSPSLPSATYEQYF.

This clonotype was seen a few times. This rearrangement joins TRBV7-3 to TRBJ1-6; tentatively, D is TRBD1 (5 bases). In germline, CDR1 is SGHTA, CDR2 FQGTGA. This CDR3 spans 15 amino acids. V gave up 5 bases and J gave up 7 bases, with 15 bases separating them. The CDR3 reads CASSRTGGANSPLHF. DNA for the CDR3: TGTGCCAGCAGCCGAACTGGGGGAGCCAATTCACCCCTCCACTTT.

This clonotype turned up a few times. In DNA form, the CDR3 reads TGTGCCAGCTCGCGGGCTCGTACCAAAAACATTCAGTACTTC. Its translation: CASSRARTKNIQYF. This rearrangement joins TRBV12-3 or TRBV12-4 to TRBJ2-4; TRBD2 might be the D (5 bases). This CDR3 is 14 amino acids long. Trimming stripped 8 bases from V and 2 bases from J, with 13 bases between.

V and J are TRBV2 and TRBJ2-1, with 14 bases lining up with TRBD2. The V gene's germline CDR1 is SNHLY and CDR2 FYNNEI. Trimming removed 3 bases from V and 9 bases from J; junction bases left unmatched: 7. The CDR3 length is 16 residues. For the CDR3, the DNA is TGTGCCAGCAGTGACGGGGGACTAGCGGGAGTTGGTGAGCAGTTCTTC. Translated, it gives CASSDGGLAGVGEQFF.

This clonotype occurred a few times. The V and J genes are TRBV9 and TRBJ1-2; 7 bases are shared with TRBD1. CDR3 length: 16 amino acids. V lost 0 bases and J lost 6; bases outside the gene matches: 11. Germline assignment: CDR1 SGDLS and CDR2 YYNGEE. The CDR3 sequence is CASSVGGGQPLNGYTF. The CDR3 DNA is TGTGCCAGCAGCGTAGGGGGGGGACAGCCTCTTAATGGCTACACCTTC.

This clonotype occurred a few times. This rearrangement joins TRBV12-3 or TRBV12-4 to TRBJ2-3; D not resolved. The germline V and J ends were trimmed by 1 base and 2 bases, with 7 bases remaining between them. CDR3 size: 14 residues. DNA for the CDR3: TGTGCCAGCAGTTTAGAGAGGACCACAGATACGCAGTATTTT. Its protein product is CASSLERTTDTQYF.

This clonotype was observed many times. The V gene is TRBV5-1, the J gene TRBJ2-7; D not certain. The CDR3 has 14 residues. CDR1 SGHRS and CDR2 YFSETQ come from the germline V gene. The germline V and J ends were trimmed by 0 bases and 3 bases, with 10 bases remaining between them. As DNA, the CDR3 is TGCGCCAGCAGCTTGGGTCGGGCCAGCTACGAGCAGTACTTC. Amino acid sequence: CASSLGRASYEQYF.

The CDR3 region has the DNA TGTGCCAGCTCACCGCAGGCTGGGGCCAACGTCCTGACTTTC. Protein product: CASSPQAGANVLTF. The V and J genes are TRBV18 and TRBJ2-6, with no clear D. V lost 3 bases and J 2 bases, leaving 5 bases between the germline ends. The CDR3 runs 14 residues. CDR1 is KGHSH and CDR2 is LQKENI in the germline V gene.

J is TRBJ1-1 and V is TRBV20-1, with D perhaps TRBD1 (6 bases). CDR1 and CDR2 from the germline V gene are DFQATT and SNEGSKA (reference sequence). The CDR3 has 13 residues. DNA for the CDR3: TGCGAGACGGGGGGGGCGAAGAGGGGTGAAGCTTTCTTT. Translation gives CETGGAKRGEAFF.

This chain uses TRBV20-1 with TRBJ2-7; TRBD2 matches 16 bases. Germline lookup yields CDR1 DFQATT and CDR2 SNEGSKA (reference sequence). With 3 bases clipped from V and 3 bases from J, the junction kept 8 bases outside the gene matches. CDR3 length: 17 amino acids. The CDR3 bases are TGCAGTGCTAGGGGGACTAGCGGGAGGGCCGCTTACTACGAGCAGTACTTC. It yields the protein CSARGTSGRAAYYEQYF.

This clonotype was found a few times. V is TRBV7-9 and J is TRBJ2-3, with 10 bases lining up with TRBD2. The length of the CDR3 is 17 residues. The V gene end was trimmed by 4 bases and the J gene end by 1 base; junction bases not matched to a gene: 8. CDR1 and CDR2 (germline): SEHNR, FQNEAQ (reference sequence). The CDR3 spells CASSSDRAGGRTDTQYF. DNA for the CDR3: TGTGCCAGCAGCTCTGACAGAGCGGGAGGGCGCACAGATACGCAGTATTTT.

Only a few counts were recorded for this clonotype. The genes are TRBV6-1 and TRBJ1-5; D is unresolved. The CDR3 consists of 13 residues. The V and J ends lost 6 bases and 3 bases respectively, with 9 bases between them. Germline loops: CDR1 MNHNS, CDR2 SASEGT. In DNA, the CDR3 is TGTGCCAGCAGGAGTGAATTCAATCAGCCCCAGCATTTT. Residues: CASRSEFNQPQHF.

The chain couples TRBV9 to TRBJ2-4; the D gene could be TRBD1 or TRBD2 (6 bases each). V was trimmed by 3 bases and J by 2 bases, leaving 12 bases between them. Germline loops: CDR1 SGDLS, CDR2 YYNGEE. This CDR3 has 15 amino acids. CDR3 in DNA: TGTGCCAGCAGCGCGGGGGACACTACCAAAAACATTCAGTACTTC. Translating it yields CASSAGDTTKNIQYF.

The genes are TRBV7-9 and TRBJ2-7; D is undetermined. CDR1 and CDR2 (germline): SEHNR, FQNEAQ (reference sequence). V lost 5 bases to trimming and J lost 6 bases, with 11 bases between them. CDR3 size: 12 residues. CDR3: CASSLTSLEQYF. CDR3 nucleotide sequence: TGTGCCAGCAGCCTGACGTCGCTCGAGCAGTACTTC.

The V call is TRBV14, the J call TRBJ2-1; 7 bases are shared with TRBD1. Germline V gene lookup returns CDR1 SGHDN and CDR2 FVKESK. V trimming: 1 base; J trimming: 2 bases; junction bases outside the gene matches: 2. The CDR3 contains 15 residues. The CDR3 sequence: CASSQGQGAYNEQFF. In DNA, the CDR3 is TGTGCCAGCAGCCAAGGGCAGGGGGCCTACAATGAGCAGTTCTTC.

V is TRBV4-2 and J is TRBJ2-1; no reliable D call. The CDR3 has 15 residues. CDR1 is LGHNA and CDR2 is YNFKEQ in the germline V gene. V lost 0 bases, J lost 7 bases, and 13 bases lay in between. The CDR3 nucleotides read TGTGCCAGCAGCCAAGATAGGTCCATACGAAATGAGCAGTTCTTC. It translates to CASSQDRSIRNEQFF.

The CDR3 DNA reads TGCGCCAGCAGCTTCCCGGGAGCGTCCTACAATGAGCAGTTCTTC. This translates into CASSFPGASYNEQFF. This rearrangement joins TRBV5-1 to TRBJ2-1, with D perhaps TRBD2 (6 bases). Germline CDR1 and CDR2: SGHRS and YFSETQ. The CDR3 extends over 15 amino acids. V shed 2 bases and J shed 1 base, with 10 bases lying between them.

The chain recombines TRBV9 with TRBJ2-7; 7 nucleotides match TRBD1. CDR1 is SGDLS and CDR2 is YYNGEE in the germline V gene. CDR3 length: 14 residues. J gave up 5 bases and V 3 bases, and 8 bases lay outside the gene matches. CDR3 in amino acids: CASSARDRGNEQYF. The CDR3 region has the DNA TGTGCCAGCAGCGCCCGGGACAGAGGAAACGAGCAGTACTTC.

Details on this clonotype: Mismatch with germline at one junction end may stem from a read error. The V call is TRBV3-1, the J call TRBJ2-5; a possible D gene is TRBD2 (6 bases). Germline lookup yields CDR1 LGHDT and CDR2 YNNKEL (reference sequence). The CDR3 totals 17 residues. CDR3 DNA: TGTGCCAGCACCCAAGATTATCCTAGAAGGGGAGGAGAGACCCAGTACTTC. Translated, it gives CASTQDYPRRGGETQYF.

This clonotype was detected a few times. This chain connects TRBV10-3 to TRBJ2-7; 7 nucleotides agree with TRBD1. The length of the CDR3 is 13 residues. V was pared by 10 bases and J by 0 bases, with 6 bases of the junction left unmatched. Germline V CDR1 and CDR2: ENHRY, SYGVKD. This CDR3 reads CANQRDSSYEQYF. The CDR3 DNA follows: TGTGCCAATCAACGGGACAGCTCCTACGAGCAGTACTTC.

In its sample, this clonotype was seen a few times. The V and J genes are TRBV5-6 and TRBJ2-7, with 9 bases lining up with TRBD1. CDR1 SGHDT and CDR2 YYEEEE come from the germline V gene. J lost 3 bases, V lost 1 base, and 5 bases had no gene match. This CDR3 is built from 15 residues. CDR3: CASSLSGTGNYEQYF. The CDR3 nucleotides read TGTGCCAGCAGCTTGTCCGGGACAGGGAACTACGAGCAGTACTTC.

The sample holds a few counts of this clonotype. The chain recombines TRBV5-1 with TRBJ2-5, with D perhaps TRBD1 or TRBD2 (6 bases each). The CDR3 length is 14 residues. Trimming took 1 base from V and 5 from J, leaving 12 bases between them. Germline CDR1 is SGHRS and CDR2 is YFSETQ. The CDR3, as DNA: TGCGCCAGCAGCTTGAACGGGGGCCTTGAGACCCAGTACTTC. Translating gives CASSLNGGLETQYF.